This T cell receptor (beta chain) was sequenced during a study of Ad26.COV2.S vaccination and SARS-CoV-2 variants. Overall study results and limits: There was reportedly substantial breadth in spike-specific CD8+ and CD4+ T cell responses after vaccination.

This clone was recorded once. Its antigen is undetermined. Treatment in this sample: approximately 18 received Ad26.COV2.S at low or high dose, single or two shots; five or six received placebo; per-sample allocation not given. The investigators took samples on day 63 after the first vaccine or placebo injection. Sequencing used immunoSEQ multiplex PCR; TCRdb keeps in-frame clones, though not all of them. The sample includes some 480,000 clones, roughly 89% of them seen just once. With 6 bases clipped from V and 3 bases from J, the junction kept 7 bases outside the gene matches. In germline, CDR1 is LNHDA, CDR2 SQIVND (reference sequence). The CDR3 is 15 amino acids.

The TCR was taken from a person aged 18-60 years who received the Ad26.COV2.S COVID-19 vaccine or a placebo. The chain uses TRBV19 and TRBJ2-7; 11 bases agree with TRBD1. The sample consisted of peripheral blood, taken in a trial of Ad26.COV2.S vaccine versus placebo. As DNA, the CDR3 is TGTGCCAGTAGGCTTGGGACAGGGGGGCACTACGAGCAGTACTTC. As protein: CASRLGTGGHYEQYF.